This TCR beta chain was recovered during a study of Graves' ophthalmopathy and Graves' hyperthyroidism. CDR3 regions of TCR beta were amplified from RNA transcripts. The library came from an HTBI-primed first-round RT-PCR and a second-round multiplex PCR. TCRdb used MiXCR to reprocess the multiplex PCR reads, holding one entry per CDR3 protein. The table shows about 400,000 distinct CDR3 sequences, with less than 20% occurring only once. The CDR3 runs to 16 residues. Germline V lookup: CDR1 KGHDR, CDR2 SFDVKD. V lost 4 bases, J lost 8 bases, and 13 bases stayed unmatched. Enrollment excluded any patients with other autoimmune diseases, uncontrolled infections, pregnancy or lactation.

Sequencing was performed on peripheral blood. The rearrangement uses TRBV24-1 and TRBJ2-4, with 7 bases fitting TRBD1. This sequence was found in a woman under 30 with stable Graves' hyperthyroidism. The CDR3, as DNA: TGTGCCACCAGTGAGGGAGACAGGGATTTCGGGTACATTCAGTACTTC. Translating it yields CATSEGDRDFGYIQYF.